This T cell receptor (beta chain) was captured by sequencing in a study of control samples from healthy donors and cancer patients. From germline, CDR1 is SQVTM and CDR2 ANQGSEA. The CDR3 runs 11 residues. V lost 2 bases and J 2 bases, leaving 2 bases between the germline ends. The assay was immunoSEQ multiplex PCR, and TCRdb's table has in-frame clones only and misses some. The profile covers some 200,000 clones, with roughly 94% appearing a single time and roughly 1.6% taken by the ten largest. The chain carries TRBV29-1 and TRBJ2-3, with D unresolved. The sequenced sample was blood. The TCR was taken from a man aged 45-65 years in good health. The CDR3 sequence: CSVENTDTQYF. For the CDR3, the DNA is TGCAGCGTTGAAAACACAGATACGCAGTATTTT.